The clone carrying this TCR beta chain has a count of ten or more. Its antigen is not known. The data derive from a study of blood T cells in healthy people across ages. The donors, all healthy, were Caucasians living in Russia, aged about 6 to 100. Study findings and constraints: Age advanced and TCR beta diversity per million T cells fell, roughly linearly.

It was with a sample-barcoded 5' primer and a J-beta primer mix that a second PCR of roughly 7 to 12 cycles was run. Every sample gave at least 2.5 million paired-end reads containing CDR3. TCRdb independently ran MiXCR on the 5' RACE reads; one entry per CDR3 protein. This table holds around 870,000 distinct CDR3 sequences, around 28% found once. Germline CDR1 and CDR2: SGHRS and YFSETQ. V shed 0 bases and J shed 0 bases, with 10 bases lying between them. This CDR3 has 16 residues. Specimen: blood. This clonotype was sampled from a woman older than 75 in good health. The chain joins TRBV5-1 to TRBJ2-1; D might be TRBD1 or TRBD2, each matching 6 bases. CDR3 nucleotides: TGCGCCAGCAGCTTGGGGAGGGGGAGCTCCTACAATGAGCAGTTCTTC. Protein sequence: CASSLGRGSSYNEQFF.